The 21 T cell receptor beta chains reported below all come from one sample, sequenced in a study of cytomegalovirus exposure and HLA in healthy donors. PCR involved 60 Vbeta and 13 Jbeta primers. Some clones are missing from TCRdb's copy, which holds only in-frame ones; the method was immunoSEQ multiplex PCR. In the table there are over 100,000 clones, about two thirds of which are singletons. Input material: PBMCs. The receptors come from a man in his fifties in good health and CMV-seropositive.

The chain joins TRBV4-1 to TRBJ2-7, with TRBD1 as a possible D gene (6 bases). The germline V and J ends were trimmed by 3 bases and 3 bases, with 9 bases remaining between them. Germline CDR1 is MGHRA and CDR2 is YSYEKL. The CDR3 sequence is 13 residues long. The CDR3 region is CASSQGTLYEQYF. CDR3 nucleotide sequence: TGCGCCAGCAGCCAGGGGACACTCTACGAGCAGTACTTC.

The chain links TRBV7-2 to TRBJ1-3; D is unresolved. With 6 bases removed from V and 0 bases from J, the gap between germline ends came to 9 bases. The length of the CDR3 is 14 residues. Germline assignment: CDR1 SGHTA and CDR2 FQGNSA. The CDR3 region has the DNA TGTGCCAGCAGTCGACTTGACTCTGGAAACACCATATATTTT. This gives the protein CASSRLDSGNTIYF.

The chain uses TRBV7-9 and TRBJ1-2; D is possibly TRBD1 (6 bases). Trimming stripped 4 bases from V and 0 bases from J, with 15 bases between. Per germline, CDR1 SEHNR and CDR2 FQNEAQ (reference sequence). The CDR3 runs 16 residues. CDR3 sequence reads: CASSSGRGNTNYGYTF. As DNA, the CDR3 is TGTGCCAGCAGCTCCGGAAGGGGGAACACTAACTATGGCTACACCTTC.

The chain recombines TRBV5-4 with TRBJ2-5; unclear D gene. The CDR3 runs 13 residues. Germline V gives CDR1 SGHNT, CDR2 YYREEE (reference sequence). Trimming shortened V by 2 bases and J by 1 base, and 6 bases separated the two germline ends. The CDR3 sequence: CASSLRSQETQYF. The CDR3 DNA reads TGTGCCAGCAGCTTACGCAGCCAAGAGACCCAGTACTTC.

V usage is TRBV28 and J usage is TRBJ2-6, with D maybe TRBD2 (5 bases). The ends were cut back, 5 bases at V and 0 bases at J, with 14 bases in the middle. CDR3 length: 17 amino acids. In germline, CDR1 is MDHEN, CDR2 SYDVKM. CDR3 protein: CASSPWEFTSGANVLTF. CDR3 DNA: TGTGCCAGCAGTCCCTGGGAGTTTACCTCTGGGGCCAACGTCCTGACTTTC.

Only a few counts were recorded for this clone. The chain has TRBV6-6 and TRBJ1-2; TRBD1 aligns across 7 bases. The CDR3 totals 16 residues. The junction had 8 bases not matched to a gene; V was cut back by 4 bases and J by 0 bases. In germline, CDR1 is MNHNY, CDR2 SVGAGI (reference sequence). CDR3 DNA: TGTGCCAGCAGTTCAACAGGGGACTGGCCTAACTATGGCTACACCTTC. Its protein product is CASSSTGDWPNYGYTF.

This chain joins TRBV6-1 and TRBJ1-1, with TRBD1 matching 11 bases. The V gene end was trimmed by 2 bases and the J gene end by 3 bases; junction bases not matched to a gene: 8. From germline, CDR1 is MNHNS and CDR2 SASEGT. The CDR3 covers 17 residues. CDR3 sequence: CASSEPGQGDYYTEAFF. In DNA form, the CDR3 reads TGTGCCAGCAGTGAACCGGGACAGGGGGACTACTACACTGAAGCTTTCTTT.

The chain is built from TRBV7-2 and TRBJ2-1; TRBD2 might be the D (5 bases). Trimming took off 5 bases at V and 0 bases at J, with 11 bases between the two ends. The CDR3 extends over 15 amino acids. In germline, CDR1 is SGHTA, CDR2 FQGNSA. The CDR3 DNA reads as TGTGCCAGCAGCCCGATAGCGAGCTCCTACAATGAGCAGTTCTTC. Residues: CASSPIASSYNEQFF.

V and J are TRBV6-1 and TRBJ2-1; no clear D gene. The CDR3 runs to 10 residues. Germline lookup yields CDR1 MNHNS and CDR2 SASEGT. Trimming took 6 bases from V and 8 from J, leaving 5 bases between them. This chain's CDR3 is CASSQYEQFF. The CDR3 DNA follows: TGTGCCAGCAGCCAGTATGAGCAGTTCTTC.

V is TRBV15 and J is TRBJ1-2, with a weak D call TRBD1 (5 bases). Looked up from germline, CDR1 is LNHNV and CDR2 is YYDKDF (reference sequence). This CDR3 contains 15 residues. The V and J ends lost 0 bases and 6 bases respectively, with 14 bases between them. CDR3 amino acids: CATSRDGGTQDGYTF. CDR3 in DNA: TGTGCCACCAGCAGAGATGGGGGGACGCAGGATGGCTACACCTTC.

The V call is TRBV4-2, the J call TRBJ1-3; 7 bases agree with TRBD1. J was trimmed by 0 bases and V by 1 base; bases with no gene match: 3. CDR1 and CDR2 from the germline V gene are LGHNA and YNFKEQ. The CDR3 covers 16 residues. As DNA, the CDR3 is TGTGCCAGCAGCCAAGGGGACAGATTCTCTGGAAACACCATATATTTT. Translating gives CASSQGDRFSGNTIYF.

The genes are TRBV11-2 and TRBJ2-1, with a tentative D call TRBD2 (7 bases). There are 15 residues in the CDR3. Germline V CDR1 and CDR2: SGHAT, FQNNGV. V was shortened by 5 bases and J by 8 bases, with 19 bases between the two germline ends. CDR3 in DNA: TGTGCCAGCAGCCCCGCCCCCAGGCGGGGGCATGAGCAGTTCTTC. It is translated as CASSPAPRRGHEQFF.

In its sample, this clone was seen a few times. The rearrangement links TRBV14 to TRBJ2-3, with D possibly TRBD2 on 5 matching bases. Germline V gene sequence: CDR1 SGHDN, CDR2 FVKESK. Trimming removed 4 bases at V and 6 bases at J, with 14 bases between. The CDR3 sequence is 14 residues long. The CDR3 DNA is TGTGCCAGCAGCCTCCAACGGGGATGGGATACGCAGTATTTT. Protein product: CASSLQRGWDTQYF.

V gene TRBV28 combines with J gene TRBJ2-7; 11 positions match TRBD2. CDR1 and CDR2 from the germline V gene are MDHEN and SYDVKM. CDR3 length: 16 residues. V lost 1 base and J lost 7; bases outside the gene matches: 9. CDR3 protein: CASSLSGLAGGNEQYF. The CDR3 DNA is TGTGCCAGCAGTTTATCCGGGCTAGCGGGAGGAAATGAGCAGTACTTC.

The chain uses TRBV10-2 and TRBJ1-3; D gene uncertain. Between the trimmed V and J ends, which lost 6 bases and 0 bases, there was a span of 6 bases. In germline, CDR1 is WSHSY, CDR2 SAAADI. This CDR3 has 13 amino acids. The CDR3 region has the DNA TGCGCCAGCAGACAGAACTCTGGAAACACCATATATTTT. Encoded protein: CASRQNSGNTIYF.

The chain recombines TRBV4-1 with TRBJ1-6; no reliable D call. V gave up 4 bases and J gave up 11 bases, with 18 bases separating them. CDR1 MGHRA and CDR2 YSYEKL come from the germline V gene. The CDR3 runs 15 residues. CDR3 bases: TGCGCCAGCAGCCGACTTGGCCACTTGGTTACACCCCTCCACTTT. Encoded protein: CASSRLGHLVTPLHF.

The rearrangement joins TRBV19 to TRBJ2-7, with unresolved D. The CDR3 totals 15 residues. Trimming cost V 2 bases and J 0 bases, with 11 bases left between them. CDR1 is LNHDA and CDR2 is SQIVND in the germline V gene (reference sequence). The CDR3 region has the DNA TGTGCCAGTAGTATATCGGTGGGCCTCTCCTACGAGCAGTACTTC. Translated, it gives CASSISVGLSYEQYF.

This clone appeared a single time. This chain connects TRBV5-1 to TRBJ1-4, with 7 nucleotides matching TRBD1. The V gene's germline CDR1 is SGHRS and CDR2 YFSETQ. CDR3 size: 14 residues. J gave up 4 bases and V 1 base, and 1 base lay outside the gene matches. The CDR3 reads CASSLQGGNEKLFF. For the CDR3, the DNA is TGCGCCAGCAGCTTGCAGGGGGGTAATGAAAAACTGTTTTTT.

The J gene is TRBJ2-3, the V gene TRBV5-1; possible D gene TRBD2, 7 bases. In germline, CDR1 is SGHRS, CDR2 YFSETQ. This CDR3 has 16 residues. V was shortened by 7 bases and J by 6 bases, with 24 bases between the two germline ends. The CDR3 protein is CASRLGGGKHLDTQYF. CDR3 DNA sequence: TGCGCCAGCCGGTTAGGGGGGGGAAAGCACCTGGATACGCAGTATTTT.

CDR3 sequence (DNA): TGTGCCAGCAGGGAAATCACAACTAATGAAAAACTGTTTTTT. Protein product: CASREITTNEKLFF. The chain has TRBV2 and TRBJ1-4; D is uncertain. V was cut by 6 bases and J by 0 bases, with 8 bases left in between. Germline V gene sequence: CDR1 SNHLY, CDR2 FYNNEI. There are 14 residues in the CDR3. The complete variable domain, with remaining parts taken from reference TRBV2 and TRBJ1-4, reads EPEVTQTPSHQVTQMGQEVILRCVPISNHLYFYWYRQILGQKVEFLVSFYNNEISEKSEIFDDQFSVERPDGSNFTLKIRSTKLEDSAMYFCASREITTNEKLFFGSGTQLSVL.

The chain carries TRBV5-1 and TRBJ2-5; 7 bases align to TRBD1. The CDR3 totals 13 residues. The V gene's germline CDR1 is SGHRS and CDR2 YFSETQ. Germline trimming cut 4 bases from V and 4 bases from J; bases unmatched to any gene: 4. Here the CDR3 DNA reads TGCGCCAGCAGCGAAGGGGGCCGAGAGACCCAGTACTTC. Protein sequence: CASSEGGRETQYF.